The text below deals with one T cell receptor beta chain. These data originate in a study of T-cell reconstitution after alpha-beta-depleted transplantation in children. This sample's TCRbeta library carried unique molecular identifier barcodes. TCRdb ran MiXCR on the PCR reads and lists one entry per CDR3 protein. This table holds hundreds of thousands of distinct CDR3 sequences, around 12% found once. Germline values: CDR1 SQVTM, CDR2 ANQGSEA. This CDR3 spans 16 amino acids. The V gene lost 0 bases and the J gene lost 10 bases, with 24 bases spanning the gap. This clonotype originated in a human donor who donated a stem cell graft to a child with combined immunodeficiency. This material consisted of PBMCs from the stem cell graft donor, taken from the stem cell graft. This chain uses TRBV29-1 with TRBJ1-1; weak D call: TRBD1 (6 bases). The CDR3 DNA sequence: TGCAGCGTTGAAGATCCGTTCCAGGGGTTACATCAGGGAGCTTTCTTT. Its translation: CSVEDPFQGLHQGAFF.